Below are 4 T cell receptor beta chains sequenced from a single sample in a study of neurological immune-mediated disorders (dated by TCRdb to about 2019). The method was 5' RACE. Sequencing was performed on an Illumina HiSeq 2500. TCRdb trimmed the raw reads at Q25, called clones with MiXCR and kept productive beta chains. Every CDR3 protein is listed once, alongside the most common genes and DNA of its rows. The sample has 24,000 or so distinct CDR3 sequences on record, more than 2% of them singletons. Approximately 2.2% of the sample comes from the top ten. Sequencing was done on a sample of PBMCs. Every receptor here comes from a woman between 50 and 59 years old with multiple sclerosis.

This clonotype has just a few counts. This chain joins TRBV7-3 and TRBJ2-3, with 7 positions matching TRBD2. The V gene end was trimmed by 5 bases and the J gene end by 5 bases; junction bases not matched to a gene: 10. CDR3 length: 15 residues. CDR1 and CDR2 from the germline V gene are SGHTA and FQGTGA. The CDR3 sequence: CASSLGLVGGDTQYF. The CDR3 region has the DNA TGTGCCAGCAGCCTCGGACTAGTCGGGGGAGATACGCAGTATTTT.

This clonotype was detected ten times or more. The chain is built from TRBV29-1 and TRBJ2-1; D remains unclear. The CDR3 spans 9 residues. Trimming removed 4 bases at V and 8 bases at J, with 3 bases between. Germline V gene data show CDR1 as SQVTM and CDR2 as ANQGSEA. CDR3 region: CSVGDEQFF. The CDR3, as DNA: TGCAGCGTTGGCGATGAGCAGTTCTTC.

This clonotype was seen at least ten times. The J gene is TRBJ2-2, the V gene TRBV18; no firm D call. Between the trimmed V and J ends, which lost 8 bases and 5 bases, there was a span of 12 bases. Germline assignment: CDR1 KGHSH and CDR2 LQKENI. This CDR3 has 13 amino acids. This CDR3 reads CASVPDGTGELFF. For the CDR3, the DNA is TGTGCCAGCGTCCCGGACGGGACCGGGGAGCTGTTTTTT.

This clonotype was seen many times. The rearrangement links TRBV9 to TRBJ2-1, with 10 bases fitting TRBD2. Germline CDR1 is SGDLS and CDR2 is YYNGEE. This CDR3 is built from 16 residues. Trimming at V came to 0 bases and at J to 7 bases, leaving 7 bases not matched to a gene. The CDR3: CASSVGLAGVSNEQFF. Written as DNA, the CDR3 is TGTGCCAGCAGCGTAGGGCTAGCGGGAGTTTCGAATGAGCAGTTCTTC.